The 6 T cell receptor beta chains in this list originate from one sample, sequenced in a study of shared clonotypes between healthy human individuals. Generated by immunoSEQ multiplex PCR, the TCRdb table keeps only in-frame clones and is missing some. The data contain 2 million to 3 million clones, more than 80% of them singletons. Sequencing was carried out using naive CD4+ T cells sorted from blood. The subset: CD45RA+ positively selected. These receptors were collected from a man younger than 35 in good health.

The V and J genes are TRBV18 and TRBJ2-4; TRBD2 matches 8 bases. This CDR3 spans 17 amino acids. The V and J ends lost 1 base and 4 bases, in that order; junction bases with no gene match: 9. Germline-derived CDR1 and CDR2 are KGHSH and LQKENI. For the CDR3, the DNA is TGTGCCAGCTCACCACTAGGAAGCGGGAGAGGGAAAAACATTCAGTACTTC. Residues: CASSPLGSGRGKNIQYF.

The CDR3 reads CASSPTVNYGYTF. The CDR3 DNA reads as TGTGCCAGCAGCCCGACAGTTAACTATGGCTACACCTTC. The chain recombines TRBV6-1 with TRBJ1-2, with a weak D call TRBD1 (5 bases). Germline V gene lookup returns CDR1 MNHNS and CDR2 SASEGT. V was cut by 6 bases and J by 1 base, with 9 bases left in between. The CDR3 loop spans 13 amino acids.

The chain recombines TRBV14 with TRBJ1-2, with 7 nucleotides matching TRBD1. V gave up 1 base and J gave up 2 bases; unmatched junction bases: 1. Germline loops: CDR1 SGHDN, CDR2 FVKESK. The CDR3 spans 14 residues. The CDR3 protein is CASSQGGQNYGYTF. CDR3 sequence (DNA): TGTGCCAGCAGCCAAGGGGGACAGAACTATGGCTACACCTTC.

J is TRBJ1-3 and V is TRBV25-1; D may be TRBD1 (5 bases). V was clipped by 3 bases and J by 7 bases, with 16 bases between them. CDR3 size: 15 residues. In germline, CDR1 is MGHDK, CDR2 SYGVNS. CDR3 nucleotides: TGTGCCAGCAGTGACCGGGCAGGGCGGCGGAACACCATATATTTT. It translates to CASSDRAGRRNTIYF. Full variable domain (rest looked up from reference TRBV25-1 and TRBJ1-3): EADIYQTPRYLVIGTGKKITLECSQTMGHDKMYWYQQDPGMELHLIHYSYGVNSTEKGDLSSESTVSRIRTEHFPLTLESARPSHTSQYLCASSDRAGRRNTIYFGEGSWLTVV.

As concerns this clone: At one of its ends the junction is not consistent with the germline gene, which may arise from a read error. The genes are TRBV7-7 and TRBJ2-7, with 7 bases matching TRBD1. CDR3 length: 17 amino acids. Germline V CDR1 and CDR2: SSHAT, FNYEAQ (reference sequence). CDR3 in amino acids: CASSLMGQSHPPYEQYF. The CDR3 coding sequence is TGTGCTAGCAGCTTAATGGGACAGTCCCACCCCCCCTACGAGCAGTACTTC.

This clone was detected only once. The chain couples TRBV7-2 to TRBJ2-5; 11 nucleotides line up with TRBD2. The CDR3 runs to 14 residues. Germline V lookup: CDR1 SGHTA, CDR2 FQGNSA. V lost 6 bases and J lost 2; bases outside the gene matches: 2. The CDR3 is CASSTSGRQETQYF. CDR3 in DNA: TGTGCCAGCAGTACTAGCGGGAGACAAGAGACCCAGTACTTC. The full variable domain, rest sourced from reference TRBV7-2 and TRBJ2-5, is GAGVSQSPSNKVTEKGKDVELRCDPISGHTALYWYRQSLGQGLEFLIYFQGNSAPDKSGLPSDRFSAERTGGSVSTLTIQRTQQEDSAVYLCASSTSGRQETQYFGPGTRLLVL.